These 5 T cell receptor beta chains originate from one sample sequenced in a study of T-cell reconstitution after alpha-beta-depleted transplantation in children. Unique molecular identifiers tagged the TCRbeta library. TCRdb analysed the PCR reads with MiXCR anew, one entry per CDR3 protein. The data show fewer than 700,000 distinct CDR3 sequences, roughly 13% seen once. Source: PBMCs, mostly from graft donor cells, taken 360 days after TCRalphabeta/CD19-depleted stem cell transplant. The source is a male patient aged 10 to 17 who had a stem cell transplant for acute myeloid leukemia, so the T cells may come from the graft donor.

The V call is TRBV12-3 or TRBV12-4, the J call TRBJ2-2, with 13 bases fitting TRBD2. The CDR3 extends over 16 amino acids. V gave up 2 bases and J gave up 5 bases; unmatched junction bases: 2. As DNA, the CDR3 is TGTGCCAGCAGTTTACCGGGACTAGCGGGAACCGGGGAGCTGTTTTTT. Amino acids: CASSLPGLAGTGELFF.

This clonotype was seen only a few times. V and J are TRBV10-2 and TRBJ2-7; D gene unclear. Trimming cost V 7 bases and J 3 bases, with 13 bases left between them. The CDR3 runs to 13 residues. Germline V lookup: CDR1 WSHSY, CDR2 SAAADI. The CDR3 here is CASIGYPIYEQYF. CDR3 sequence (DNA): TGCGCCAGCATCGGCTACCCGATCTACGAGCAGTACTTC.

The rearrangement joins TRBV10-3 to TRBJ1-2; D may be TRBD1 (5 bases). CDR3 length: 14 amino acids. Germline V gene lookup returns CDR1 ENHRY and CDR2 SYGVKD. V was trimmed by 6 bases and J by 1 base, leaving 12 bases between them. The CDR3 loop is CAIRDAGVNYGYTF. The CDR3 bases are TGTGCCATCAGGGACGCGGGGGTTAACTATGGCTACACCTTC.

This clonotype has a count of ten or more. The CDR3 nucleotides read TGCGCCAGCTCAAAGGGGTCAGGCGGCACCGGGGAGCTGTTTTTT. Protein sequence: CASSKGSGGTGELFF. The chain links TRBV4-3 to TRBJ2-2, with D perhaps TRBD1 (5 bases). CDR1 is LGHNA, CDR2 YSLEER, per germline. Trimming removed 8 bases from V and 4 bases from J, with 17 bases in between. This CDR3 has 15 amino acids.

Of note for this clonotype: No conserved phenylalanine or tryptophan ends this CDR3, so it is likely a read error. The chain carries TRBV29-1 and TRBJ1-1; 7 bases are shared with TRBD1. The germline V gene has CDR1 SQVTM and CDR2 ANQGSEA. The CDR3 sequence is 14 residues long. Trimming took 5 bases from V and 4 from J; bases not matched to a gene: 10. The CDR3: CSVKRGQRSTEAFY. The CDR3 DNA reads TGCAGCGTTAAAAGGGGACAGCGGTCCACTGAAGCTTTCTAT.